Given below is one TCR beta chain in context. The data were obtained in a study of blood T cell repertoires in COVID-19. Study-wide background: Collection of acute and convalescent COVID-19 samples took place in the United States, Italy and Spain. T cells, B-cell-depleted T cells, or PBMCs provided the cDNA or gDNA that served as material.

With V trimmed by 1 base and J by 5 bases, 5 bases remained unmatched. The CDR3 covers 14 residues. The germline CDR1 and CDR2 sequences are LGHNA and YNFKEQ. The table came from immunoSEQ multiplex PCR; TCRdb's copy has only in-frame clones and leaves some out. This sample yields tens of thousands of clones, of which more than 75% are seen a single time; 15% to 20% belongs to the top ten. The gene calls are TRBV4-2 and TRBJ2-7; 7 nucleotides align to TRBD2. The sample taken for sequencing was peripheral blood. The receptor comes from a human donor in a cohort sampled during active COVID-19. CDR3 bases: TGTGCCAGCAGCCAAGTCCGGGAGGTGAACGAGCAGTACTTC. Its protein product is CASSQVREVNEQYF.